This TCR beta chain was recorded in a study of T-cell reconstitution after alpha-beta-depleted transplantation in children. Whole-study results and caveats: After transplant, high TCRbeta diversity at day 60 in some patients arose from surviving recipient T cells and thymic progenitors. By about two months after transplant, alpha-beta T cells reportedly arose from several hundred graft clones that had expanded. A year post-transplant, T-cell counts and diversity derived mostly from newly produced T cells.

The length of the CDR3 is 15 residues. The V gene's germline CDR1 is SNHLY and CDR2 FYNNEI. The J segment lost 4 bases and the V segment lost 2 bases, leaving 5 bases of the junction unmatched. For TCRbeta, the library was prepared with unique molecular identifiers. TCRdb reanalysed the PCR reads using MiXCR and keeps one entry per CDR3 protein. Among around 250,000 distinct CDR3 sequences, about 25% were seen once, and the ten largest hold 2% to 3%. In this sample, this clonotype turned up a few times. As yet, its antigen is unknown. This rearrangement joins TRBV2 to TRBJ2-1, with TRBD1 matching 7 bases. Sequences were derived from PBMCs, sampled before TCRalphabeta/CD19-depleted stem cell transplant. The sequence derives from a girl between 2 and 10 years old with Fanconi anemia, due to receive a stem cell transplant. CDR3 residues: CASSEQGTVYNEQFF. DNA of the CDR3: TGTGCCAGCAGTGAACAGGGGACAGTTTACAATGAGCAGTTCTTC.